This TCR beta chain originates from a study of blood T cells in healthy people across ages. Findings and limits, study-wide: When one million T cells were used, diversity estimates were thought to be underestimates.

The CDR3 has 15 amino acids. The V end was cut by 4 bases, the J end by 2 bases, with 15 bases between. Germline CDR1 is LGHDT and CDR2 is YNNKEL (reference sequence). Comment on this clonotype: Its target is not known.

The use of a sample-barcoded 5' primer and a J-beta primer mix characterized a second PCR of roughly 7 to 11 cycles. The template-switch adaptor, which had 12 random nucleotides, put a tag on each cDNA molecule. TCRdb re-called the 5' RACE reads with MiXCR, one entry per CDR3 protein. The sample lists fewer than 1 million distinct CDR3 sequences, around 43% occurring once. The origin of this receptor is a man aged 55-75 years in good health. Sequenced sample: blood. The chain links TRBV3-1 to TRBJ2-7, with D possibly TRBD2 on 5 matching bases. Here the CDR3 DNA reads TGTGCCAGCAGCCCCCTTTTGGGAGATACCTACGAGCAGTACTTC. Amino acid sequence: CASSPLLGDTYEQYF.